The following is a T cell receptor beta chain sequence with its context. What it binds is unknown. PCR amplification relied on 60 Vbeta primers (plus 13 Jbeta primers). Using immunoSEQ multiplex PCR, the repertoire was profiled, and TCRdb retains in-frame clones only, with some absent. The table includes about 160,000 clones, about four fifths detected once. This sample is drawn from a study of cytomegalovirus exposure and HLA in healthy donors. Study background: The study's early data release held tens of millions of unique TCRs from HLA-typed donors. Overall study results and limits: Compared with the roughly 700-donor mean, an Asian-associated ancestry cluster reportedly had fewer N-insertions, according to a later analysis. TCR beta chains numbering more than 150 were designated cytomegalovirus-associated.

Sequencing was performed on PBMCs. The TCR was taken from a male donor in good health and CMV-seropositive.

The CDR3 reads CASTKADNTEAFF. DNA of the CDR3: TGTGCCAGTACCAAAGCGGACAACACTGAAGCTTTCTTT. The V gene is TRBV19, the J gene TRBJ1-1; D unclear. V was shortened by 7 bases and J by 2 bases, with 11 bases between the two germline ends. Germline V gene lookup returns CDR1 LNHDA and CDR2 SQIVND (reference sequence). The CDR3 extends over 13 amino acids.